Following are 2 T cell receptor beta chains from one sample sequenced in a study of cytomegalovirus exposure and HLA in healthy donors. The PCR was carried out with 60 Vbeta primers and 13 Jbeta primers. TCRdb keeps only in-frame clones here, not all; method: immunoSEQ multiplex PCR. The sample comprises more than 100,000 clones, around 82% of which are singletons, and approximately 10% rests with the top ten. Specimen: PBMCs. The receptors derive from a woman between 18 and 29 years old in good health and CMV-seropositive.

The chain recombines TRBV2 with TRBJ2-2, with D uncertain. Germline CDR1 SNHLY, CDR2 FYNNEI. Trimming left V 0 bases short and J 5 bases short, with 10 bases between. The CDR3 loop spans 15 amino acids. The CDR3 protein is CASSEALQVTGELFF. Here the CDR3 DNA reads TGTGCCAGCAGTGAAGCGCTTCAGGTGACCGGGGAGCTGTTTTTT.

The gene calls are TRBV9 and TRBJ1-6, with 7 bases identical to TRBD1. Losses at the gene ends were 3 bases for V and 5 bases for J; bases not matched to a gene: 2. This CDR3 region has 14 residues. Germline V CDR1 and CDR2: SGDLS, YYNGEE. The CDR3 DNA follows: TGTGCCAGCAGCGGGGGACAGAATAATTCACCCCTCCACTTT. This translates into CASSGGQNNSPLHF.